This TCR beta chain was identified in a study of response to subunit inactivated influenza vaccine. One entry per CDR3 protein results from TCRdb running MiXCR on the RT-PCR reads. This sample yields a few hundred thousand distinct CDR3 sequences, of which 22% are seen a single time; about 9.3% belongs to the top ten. This CDR3 has 14 amino acids. The germline CDR1 and CDR2 sequences are MNHEY and SVGEGT. V lost 0 bases to trimming and J lost 4 bases, with 9 bases between them. The clonotype originates from a man between 50 and 70 years old who received an inactivated influenza vaccine. The gene calls are TRBV6-2 or TRBV6-3 and TRBJ1-2, with unresolved D. The specimen was PBMCs from blood, collected approximately 20 months after vaccination. Here the CDR3 reads CASSYSGLFYGYTF. The CDR3 coding sequence is TGTGCCAGCAGTTACTCAGGACTGTTCTATGGCTACACCTTC.